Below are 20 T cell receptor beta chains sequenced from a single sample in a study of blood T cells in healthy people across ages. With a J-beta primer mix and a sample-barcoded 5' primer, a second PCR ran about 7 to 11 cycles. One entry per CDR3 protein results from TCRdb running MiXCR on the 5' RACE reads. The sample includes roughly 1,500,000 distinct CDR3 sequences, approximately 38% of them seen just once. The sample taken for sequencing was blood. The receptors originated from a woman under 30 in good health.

CDR3 sequence reads: CSARKRGAFGQPQHF. The CDR3 coding sequence is TGCAGTGCTAGGAAAAGGGGGGCGTTTGGTCAGCCCCAGCATTTT. The genes are TRBV20-1 and TRBJ1-5; a weak D match, TRBD1 (6 bases). Germline lookup yields CDR1 DFQATT and CDR2 SNEGSKA (reference sequence). The CDR3 is 15 residues long. V gave up 3 bases and J gave up 6 bases, with 18 bases separating them.

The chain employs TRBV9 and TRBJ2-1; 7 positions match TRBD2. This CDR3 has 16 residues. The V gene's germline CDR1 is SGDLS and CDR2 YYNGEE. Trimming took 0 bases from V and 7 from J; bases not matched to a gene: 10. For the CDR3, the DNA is TGTGCCAGCAGCGTAGGGGGAACTAGCGATGGGAATGAGCAGTTCTTC. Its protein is CASSVGGTSDGNEQFF.

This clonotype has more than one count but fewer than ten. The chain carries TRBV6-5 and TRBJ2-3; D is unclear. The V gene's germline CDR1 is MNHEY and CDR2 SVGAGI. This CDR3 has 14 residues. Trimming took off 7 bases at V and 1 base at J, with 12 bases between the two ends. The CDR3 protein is CASNSRSGTDTQYF. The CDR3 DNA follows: TGTGCCAGCAATAGTAGGAGCGGCACAGATACGCAGTATTTT.

CDR3 loop: CATSREPGTNTGELFF. Written as DNA, the CDR3 is TGTGCCACCAGCAGAGAACCGGGGACTAACACCGGGGAGCTGTTTTTT. The chain combines TRBV15 with TRBJ2-2; D perhaps matches TRBD2 (6 bases). Trimming pared 0 bases from V and 2 bases from J, leaving 10 bases between. CDR1 is LNHNV and CDR2 is YYDKDF in the germline V gene (reference sequence). This CDR3 has 16 residues.

DNA for the CDR3: TGTGCCAGCAGCTCCAGTCTAGCGGTGGATACGCAGTATTTT. Protein product: CASSSSLAVDTQYF. The chain links TRBV7-2 to TRBJ2-3; 7 nucleotides line up with TRBD2. The CDR3 is made up of 14 amino acids. Looked up from germline, CDR1 is SGHTA and CDR2 is FQGNSA. Unmatched junction bases numbered 7, after V lost 4 bases and J lost 6 bases.

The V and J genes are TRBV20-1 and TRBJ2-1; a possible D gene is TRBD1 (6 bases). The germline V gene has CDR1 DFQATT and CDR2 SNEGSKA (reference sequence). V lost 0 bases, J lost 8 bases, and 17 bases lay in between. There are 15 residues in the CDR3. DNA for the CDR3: TGCAGTGCTAGAGATTCCAGGACAGTTGGGGATGAGCAGTTCTTC. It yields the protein CSARDSRTVGDEQFF.

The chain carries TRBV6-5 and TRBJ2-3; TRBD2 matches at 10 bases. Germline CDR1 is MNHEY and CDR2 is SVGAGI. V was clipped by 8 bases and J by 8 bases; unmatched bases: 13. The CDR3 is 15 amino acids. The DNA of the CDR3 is TGTGCCAGCCGACGGGGGCTAGCGGGAGTAGGTACGCAGTATTTT. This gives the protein CASRRGLAGVGTQYF.

The DNA of the CDR3 is TGTGCCAGCAGTTTTCGGACCGGGGGAGAAGGCTATGGCTACACCTTC. It specifies CASSFRTGGEGYGYTF. The genes are TRBV12-3 or TRBV12-4 and TRBJ1-2, with TRBD1 as a possible D gene (5 bases). The CDR3 spans 16 residues. The V end lost 3 bases, the J end lost 4 bases, and 18 bases lay between the germline ends.

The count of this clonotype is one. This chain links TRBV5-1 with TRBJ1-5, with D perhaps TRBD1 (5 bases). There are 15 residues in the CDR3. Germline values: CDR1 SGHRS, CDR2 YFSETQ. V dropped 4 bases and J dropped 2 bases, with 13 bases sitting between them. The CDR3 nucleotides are TGCGCCAGCAGCCCCGGGACTACGGGCAATCAGCCCCAGCATTTT. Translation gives CASSPGTTGNQPQHF.

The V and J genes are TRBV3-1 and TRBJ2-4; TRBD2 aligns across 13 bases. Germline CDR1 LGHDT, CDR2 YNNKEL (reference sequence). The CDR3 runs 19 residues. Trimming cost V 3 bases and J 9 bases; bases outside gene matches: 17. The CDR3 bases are TGTGCCAGCAGCCAGGCGACTAGCGGGGGGCCCGGTTTATCGGGCATTCAGTACTTC. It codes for CASSQATSGGPGLSGIQYF. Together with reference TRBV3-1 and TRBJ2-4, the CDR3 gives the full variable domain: DTAVSQTPKYLVTQMGNDKSIKCEQNLGHDTMYWYKQDSKKFLKIMFSYNNKELIINETVPNRFSPKSPDKAHLNLHINSLELGDSAVYFCASSQATSGGPGLSGIQYFGAGTRLSVL.

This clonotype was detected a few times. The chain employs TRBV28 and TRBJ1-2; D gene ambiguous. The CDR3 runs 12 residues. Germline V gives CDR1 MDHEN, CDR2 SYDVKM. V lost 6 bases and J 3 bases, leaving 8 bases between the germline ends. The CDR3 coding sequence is TGTGCCAGCAGCTCCGTGGACTATGGCTACACCTTC. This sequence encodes CASSSVDYGYTF.

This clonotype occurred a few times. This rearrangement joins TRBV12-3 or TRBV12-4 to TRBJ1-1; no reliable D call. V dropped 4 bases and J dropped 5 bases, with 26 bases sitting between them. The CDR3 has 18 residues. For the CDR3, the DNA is TGTGCCAGCAGTTCCCCAGGAGGCTTTGGGTCTGGACCAACTGAAGCTTTCTTT. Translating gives CASSSPGGFGSGPTEAFF.

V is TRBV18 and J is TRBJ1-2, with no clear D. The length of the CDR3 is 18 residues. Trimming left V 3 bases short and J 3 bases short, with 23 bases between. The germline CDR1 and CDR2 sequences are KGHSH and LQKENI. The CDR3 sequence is CASSPLVQVKSSDYGYTF. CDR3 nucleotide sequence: TGTGCCAGCTCACCTTTGGTTCAGGTGAAATCAAGTGACTATGGCTACACCTTC.

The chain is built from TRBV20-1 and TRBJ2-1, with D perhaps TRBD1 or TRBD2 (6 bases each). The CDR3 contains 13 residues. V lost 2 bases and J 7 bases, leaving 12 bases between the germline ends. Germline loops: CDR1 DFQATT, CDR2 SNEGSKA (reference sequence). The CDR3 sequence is CSARQEGDNEQFF. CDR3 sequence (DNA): TGCAGTGCTAGACAGGAGGGGGATAATGAGCAGTTCTTC.

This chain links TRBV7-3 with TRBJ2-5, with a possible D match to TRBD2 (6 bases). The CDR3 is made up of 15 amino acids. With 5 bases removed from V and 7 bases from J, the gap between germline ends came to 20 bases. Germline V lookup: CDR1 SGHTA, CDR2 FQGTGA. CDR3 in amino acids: CASSVSGTSATTQYF. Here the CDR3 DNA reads TGTGCCAGCAGCGTCTCCGGGACTTCGGCAACGACCCAGTACTTC.

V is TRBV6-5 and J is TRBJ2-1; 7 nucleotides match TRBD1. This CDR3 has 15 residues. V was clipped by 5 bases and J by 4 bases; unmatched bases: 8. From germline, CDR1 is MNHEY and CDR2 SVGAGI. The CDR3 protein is CASSTLGQAYNEQFF. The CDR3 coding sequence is TGTGCCAGCAGTACCCTCGGACAGGCTTACAATGAGCAGTTCTTC.

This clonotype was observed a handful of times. The CDR3 nucleotides read TGTGCCAGCAGCTGGAGACCGCGTAGCGGACCGCAAGAGACCCAGTACTTC. As protein: CASSWRPRSGPQETQYF. The chain links TRBV7-2 to TRBJ2-5; a possible D gene is TRBD2 (6 bases). The V gene lost 4 bases and the J gene lost 2 bases, with 20 bases spanning the gap. This CDR3 is built from 17 residues. From germline, CDR1 is SGHTA and CDR2 FQGNSA.

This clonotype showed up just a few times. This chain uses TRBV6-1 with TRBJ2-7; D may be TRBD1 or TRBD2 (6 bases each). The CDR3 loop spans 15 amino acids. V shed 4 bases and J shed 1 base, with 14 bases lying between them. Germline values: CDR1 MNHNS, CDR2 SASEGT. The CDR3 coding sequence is TGTGCCAGCAGTGGCTCGGGGGCGGGTTCCTACGAGCAGTACTTC. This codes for CASSGSGAGSYEQYF.

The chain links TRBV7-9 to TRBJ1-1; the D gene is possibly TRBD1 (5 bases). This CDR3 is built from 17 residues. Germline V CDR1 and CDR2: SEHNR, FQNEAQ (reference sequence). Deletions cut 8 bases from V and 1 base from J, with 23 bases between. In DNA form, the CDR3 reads TGTGCCAGCGCAACGGCTGGTGGGGGTACCACGAACACTGAAGCTTTCTTT. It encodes CASATAGGGTTNTEAFF. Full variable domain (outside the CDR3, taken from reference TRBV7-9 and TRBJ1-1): DTGVSQNPRHKITKRGQNVTFRCDPISEHNRLYWYRQTLGQGPEFLTYFQNEAQLEKSRLLSDRFSAERPKGSFSTLEIQRTEQGDSAMYLCASATAGGGTTNTEAFFGQGTRLTVV.

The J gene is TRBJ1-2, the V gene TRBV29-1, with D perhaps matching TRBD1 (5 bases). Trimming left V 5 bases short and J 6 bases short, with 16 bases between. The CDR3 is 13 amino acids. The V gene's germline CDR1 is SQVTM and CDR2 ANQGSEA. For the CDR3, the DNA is TGCAGCGTTCTTGGGGCTCCTTCCCATGGCTACACCTTC. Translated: CSVLGAPSHGYTF.